The clone carrying this TCR beta chain appeared a few times. The presence of a unique molecular identifier marked each TCR cDNA molecule. TCRdb analysed the 5' RACE reads with MiXCR anew, one entry per CDR3 protein. The sample lists about 50,000 distinct CDR3 sequences, about 7.6% occurring once. This sample is part of a study of spatial heterogeneity in lung cancer. Time point: sample taken at primary tumor resection. From tumor, nontumor lung or frozen PBMC, whole RNA was taken unsorted for sequencing. The CDR3 runs to 16 residues. Trimming shortened V by 0 bases and J by 1 base, and 12 bases separated the two germline ends. Looked up from germline, CDR1 is LGHNA and CDR2 is YNFKEQ.

Sequenced here: PBMCs, sampled at surgery. The genes are TRBV4-2 and TRBJ1-1; D not resolved. This clonotype was sampled from a female donor with early-stage non-small cell lung cancer. The CDR3 DNA is TGTGCCAGCAGCCAAGATGCGGTGAGCAGGAACACTGAAGCTTTCTTT. This translates into CASSQDAVSRNTEAFF.